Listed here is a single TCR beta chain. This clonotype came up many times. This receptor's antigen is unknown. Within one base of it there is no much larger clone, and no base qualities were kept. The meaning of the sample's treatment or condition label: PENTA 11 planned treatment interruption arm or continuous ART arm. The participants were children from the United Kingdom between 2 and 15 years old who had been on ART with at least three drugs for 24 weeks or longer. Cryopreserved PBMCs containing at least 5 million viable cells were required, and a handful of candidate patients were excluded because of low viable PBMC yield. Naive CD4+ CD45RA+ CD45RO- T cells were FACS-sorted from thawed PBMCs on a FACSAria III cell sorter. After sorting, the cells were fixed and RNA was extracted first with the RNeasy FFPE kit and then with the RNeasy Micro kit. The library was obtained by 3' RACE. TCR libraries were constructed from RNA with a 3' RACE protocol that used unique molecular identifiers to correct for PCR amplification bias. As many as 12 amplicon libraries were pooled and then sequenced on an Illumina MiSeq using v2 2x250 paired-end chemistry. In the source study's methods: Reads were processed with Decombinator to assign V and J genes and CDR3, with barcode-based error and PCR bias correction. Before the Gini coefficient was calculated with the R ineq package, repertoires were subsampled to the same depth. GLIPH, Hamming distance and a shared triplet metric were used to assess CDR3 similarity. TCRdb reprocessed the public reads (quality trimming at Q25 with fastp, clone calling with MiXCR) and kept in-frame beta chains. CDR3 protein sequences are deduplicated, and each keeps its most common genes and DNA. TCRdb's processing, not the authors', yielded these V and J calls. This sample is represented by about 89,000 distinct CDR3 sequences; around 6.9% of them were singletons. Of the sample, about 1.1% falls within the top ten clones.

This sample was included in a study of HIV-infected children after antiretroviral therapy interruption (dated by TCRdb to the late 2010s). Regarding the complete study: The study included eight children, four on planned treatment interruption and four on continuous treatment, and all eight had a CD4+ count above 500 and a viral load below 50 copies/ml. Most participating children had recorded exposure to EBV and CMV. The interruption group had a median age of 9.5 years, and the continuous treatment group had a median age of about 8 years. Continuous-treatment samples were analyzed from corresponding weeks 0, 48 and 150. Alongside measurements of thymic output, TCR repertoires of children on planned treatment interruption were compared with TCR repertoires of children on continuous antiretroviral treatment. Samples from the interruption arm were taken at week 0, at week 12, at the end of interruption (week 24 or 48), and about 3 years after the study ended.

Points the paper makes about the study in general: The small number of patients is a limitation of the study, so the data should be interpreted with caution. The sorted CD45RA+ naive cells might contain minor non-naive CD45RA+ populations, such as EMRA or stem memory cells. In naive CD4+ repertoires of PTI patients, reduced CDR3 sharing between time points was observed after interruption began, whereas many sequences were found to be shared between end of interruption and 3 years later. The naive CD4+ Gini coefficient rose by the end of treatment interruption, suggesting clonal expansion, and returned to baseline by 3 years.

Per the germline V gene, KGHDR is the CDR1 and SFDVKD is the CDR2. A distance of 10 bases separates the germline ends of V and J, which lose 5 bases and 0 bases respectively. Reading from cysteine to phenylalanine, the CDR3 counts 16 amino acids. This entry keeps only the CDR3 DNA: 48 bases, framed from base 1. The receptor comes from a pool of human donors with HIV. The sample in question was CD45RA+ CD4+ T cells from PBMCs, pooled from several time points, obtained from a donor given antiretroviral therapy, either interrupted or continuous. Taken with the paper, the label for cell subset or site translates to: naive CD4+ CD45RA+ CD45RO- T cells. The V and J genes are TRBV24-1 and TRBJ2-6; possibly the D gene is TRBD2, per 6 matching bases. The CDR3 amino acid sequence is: CATSGREFSGANVLTF. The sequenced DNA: TGTGCCACCAGTGGGAGGGAGTTCTCTGGGGCCAACGTCCTGACTTTC.